This entry lists 21 T cell receptor beta chains sequenced from one sample in a study of blood T cell repertoires in COVID-19. The assay was immunoSEQ multiplex PCR, and TCRdb's table has in-frame clones only and misses some. The sample lists about 210,000 clones, around 90% occurring once. Sequences were obtained from PBMCs or T cells enriched from blood (not recorded which). These receptors were taken from a young man with acute COVID-19.

The rearrangement uses TRBV5-1 and TRBJ2-2; D not certain. This CDR3 is 16 amino acids long. Germline V gene lookup returns CDR1 SGHRS and CDR2 YFSETQ. V was clipped by 0 bases and J by 0 bases, with 9 bases between them. CDR3 sequence: CASSLGSSANTGELFF. DNA for the CDR3: TGCGCCAGCAGCTTGGGGAGCTCCGCGAACACCGGGGAGCTGTTTTTT.

V and J are TRBV5-4 and TRBJ1-2; TRBD1 matches 9 bases. Germline V gene lookup returns CDR1 SGHNT and CDR2 YYREEE (reference sequence). CDR3 length: 15 amino acids. V shed 4 bases, J shed 1 base, and the junction held 5 bases outside the gene matches. The DNA for the CDR3 is TGTGCCAGCAGCCTCGGGACAGGGATTAACTATGGCTACACCTTC. Its protein is CASSLGTGINYGYTF.

The chain joins TRBV28 to TRBJ1-2; D gene unclear. Germline V gene sequence: CDR1 MDHEN, CDR2 SYDVKM. V dropped 6 bases and J dropped 5 bases, with 16 bases sitting between them. The CDR3 loop spans 14 amino acids. DNA for the CDR3: TGTGCCAGCAGACCAAATCGCGGGTTATATGGCTACACCTTC. Amino acids: CASRPNRGLYGYTF.

The V and J genes are TRBV6-1 and TRBJ1-5; 12 bases are a match to TRBD1. Trimming at V came to 4 bases and at J to 1 base, leaving 2 bases not matched to a gene. Germline lookup yields CDR1 MNHNS and CDR2 SASEGT. The CDR3 has 16 amino acids. The CDR3 nucleotides are TGTGCCAGCAGTGGGGGACAGGGGGCAAGCAATCAGCCCCAGCATTTT. Its translation: CASSGGQGASNQPQHF.

The chain joins TRBV30 to TRBJ2-7, with 11 bases matching TRBD1. The CDR3 is 14 residues long. V gave up 1 base and J gave up 6 bases; unmatched junction bases: 5. Per germline, CDR1 GTSNPN and CDR2 SVGIG (reference sequence). CDR3 loop: CAWSGGQGALEQYF. The CDR3 DNA reads as TGTGCCTGGAGTGGAGGACAGGGGGCTCTCGAGCAGTACTTC.

The chain links TRBV6-5 to TRBJ2-5, with 10 bases fitting TRBD2. CDR3 size: 15 residues. With V trimmed by 0 bases and J by 5 bases, 3 bases remained unmatched. The germline V gene has CDR1 MNHEY and CDR2 SVGAGI. CDR3 in amino acids: CASSYSVSGRETQYF. As DNA, the CDR3 is TGTGCCAGCAGTTACTCGGTTAGCGGGAGGGAGACCCAGTACTTC.

V is TRBV19 and J is TRBJ2-7; 7 nucleotides match TRBD1. The CDR3 length is 14 residues. Unmatched junction bases numbered 7, after V lost 8 bases and J lost 0 bases. Per germline, CDR1 LNHDA and CDR2 SQIVND (reference sequence). CDR3 sequence: CASSQGPSSYEQYF. The DNA for the CDR3 is TGTGCCAGTTCACAGGGGCCCAGCTCCTACGAGCAGTACTTC. The full variable domain, completed using reference TRBV19 and TRBJ2-7, is DGGITQSPKYLFRKEGQNVTLSCEQNLNHDAMYWYRQDPGQGLRLIYYSQIVNDFQKGDIAEGYSVSREKKESFPLTVTSAQKNPTAFYLCASSQGPSSYEQYFGPGTRLTVT.

V is TRBV28 and J is TRBJ2-1, with 9 bases matching TRBD2. Trimming took 7 bases from V and 1 from J; bases not matched to a gene: 17. Germline V gives CDR1 MDHEN, CDR2 SYDVKM. The CDR3 runs 19 residues. The CDR3 sequence is CASTSLAGSSPGSYNEQFF. CDR3 nucleotide sequence: TGTGCCAGCACGAGCCTAGCGGGATCCTCCCCAGGTTCCTACAATGAGCAGTTCTTC. Together with reference TRBV28 and TRBJ2-1, the CDR3 gives the full variable domain: DVKVTQSSRYLVKRTGEKVFLECVQDMDHENMFWYRQDPGLGLRLIYFSYDVKMKEKGDIPEGYSVSREKKERFSLILESASTNQTSMYLCASTSLAGSSPGSYNEQFFGPGTRLTVL.

On this clone itself: This sample includes further DNA sequences coding for the same CDR3. The chain recombines TRBV7-2 with TRBJ2-7; D remains unclear. V gave up 4 bases and J gave up 0 bases, with 4 bases separating them. Looked up from germline, CDR1 is SGHTA and CDR2 is FQGNSA. This CDR3 comprises 12 residues. CDR3 bases: TGTGCCAGCAGCTCCAGCTCCTACGAGCAGTACTTC. Translation: CASSSSSYEQYF. The variable domain in full, completed from reference TRBV7-2 and TRBJ2-7, reads GAGVSQSPSNKVTEKGKDVELRCDPISGHTALYWYRQSLGQGLEFLIYFQGNSAPDKSGLPSDRFSAERTGGSVSTLTIQRTQQEDSAVYLCASSSSSYEQYFGPGTRLTVT.

The V call is TRBV13, the J call TRBJ1-2; D remains ambiguous. CDR1 PRHDT and CDR2 FYEKMQ come from the germline V gene (reference sequence). This CDR3 has 13 residues. Trimming shortened V by 5 bases and J by 7 bases, and 14 bases separated the two germline ends. This chain's CDR3 is CASSPRETGGYTF. CDR3 coding DNA: TGTGCCAGCAGCCCTCGGGAGACCGGTGGCTACACCTTC.

The chain is built from TRBV19 and TRBJ2-5; TRBD1 matches at 7 bases. CDR3 length equals 15 residues. J was trimmed by 2 bases and V by 4 bases; bases with no gene match: 7. CDR1 is LNHDA, CDR2 SQIVND, per germline (reference sequence). CDR3 DNA sequence: TGTGCCAGTAGTAGGTATTGGGACAGTCAAGAGACCCAGTACTTC. This translates into CASSRYWDSQETQYF.

J is TRBJ1-1 and V is TRBV13; possible D gene TRBD1, 5 bases. Germline CDR1 and CDR2: PRHDT and FYEKMQ (reference sequence). The CDR3 extends over 14 amino acids. The V end lost 5 bases, the J end lost 5 bases, and 15 bases lay between the germline ends. In DNA, the CDR3 is TGTGCCAGCAGCCCAGGGAGGATGGGGACTGAAGCTTTCTTT. This gives the protein CASSPGRMGTEAFF. Full variable domain (rest looked up from reference TRBV13 and TRBJ1-1): AAGVIQSPRHLIKEKRETATLKCYPIPRHDTVYWYQQGPGQDPQFLISFYEKMQSDKGSIPDRFSAQQFSDYHSELNMSSLELGDSALYFCASSPGRMGTEAFFGQGTRLTVV.

The chain links TRBV27 to TRBJ2-7; 12 nucleotides match TRBD2. V dropped 7 bases and J dropped 6; count of bases not matched to a gene: 7. There are 14 residues in the CDR3. The V gene's germline CDR1 is MNHEY and CDR2 SMNVEV (reference sequence). The CDR3 nucleotides are TGTGCCAGCAAGCTAGCGGGAGGGCCGGGCGAGCAGTACTTC. Translated, it gives CASKLAGGPGEQYF.

The chain is built from TRBV28 and TRBJ1-4, with D possibly matching TRBD1 (6 bases). V was clipped by 3 bases and J by 8 bases, with 16 bases between them. Germline CDR1 and CDR2: MDHEN and SYDVKM. The CDR3 covers 15 residues. The CDR3 bases are TGTGCCAGCAGTTTGGGTTCAGGGGCAGGGGAAAAACTGTTTTTT. It translates to CASSLGSGAGEKLFF.

The chain links TRBV19 to TRBJ1-2; TRBD1 agrees at 8 bases. This CDR3 contains 13 residues. Germline CDR1 and CDR2: LNHDA and SQIVND (reference sequence). With V trimmed by 6 bases and J by 5 bases, 5 bases remained unmatched. The CDR3 sequence: CASSETGVYGYTF. The CDR3 nucleotides read TGTGCCAGTAGCGAGACAGGGGTTTATGGCTACACCTTC.

The chain couples TRBV4-1 to TRBJ2-5; D is possibly TRBD1 (8 bases). With 5 bases removed from V and 0 bases from J, the gap between germline ends came to 19 bases. The CDR3 contains 17 residues. Germline CDR1 and CDR2: MGHRA and YSYEKL. CDR3 loop: CASSGQGGLGHQETQYF. DNA of the CDR3: TGCGCCAGCAGCGGACAGGGAGGGCTGGGGCACCAAGAGACCCAGTACTTC.

This chain connects TRBV15 to TRBJ2-6, with a tentative D call TRBD2 (5 bases). V lost 5 bases to trimming and J lost 2 bases, with 16 bases between them. This CDR3 spans 17 amino acids. CDR1 and CDR2 (germline): LNHNV, YYDKDF (reference sequence). In DNA, the CDR3 is TGTGCCACCAGCTTCCTTACAGAGGGAACTGGGGCCAACGTCCTGACTTTC. Amino acid sequence: CATSFLTEGTGANVLTF.

The rearrangement joins TRBV24-1 to TRBJ2-5; tentative D call: TRBD2 (6 bases). The germline CDR1 and CDR2 sequences are KGHDR and SFDVKD. Trimming pared 0 bases from V and 4 bases from J, leaving 14 bases between. The CDR3 is 16 amino acids. Written as DNA, the CDR3 is TGTGCCACCAGTGATTTGGACGCGGTGGAGGGAGAGACCCAGTACTTC. This encodes CATSDLDAVEGETQYF.

This sequence joins TRBV28 and TRBJ2-2; D gene uncertain. The CDR3 length is 15 residues. CDR1 MDHEN and CDR2 SYDVKM come from the germline V gene. V lost 6 bases to trimming and J lost 0 bases, with 11 bases between them. The CDR3 DNA reads TGTGCCAGCAGGTTACAGCGCGCGAACACCGGGGAGCTGTTTTTT. Its translation is CASRLQRANTGELFF. Full variable domain (remainder filled in from reference TRBV28 and TRBJ2-2): DVKVTQSSRYLVKRTGEKVFLECVQDMDHENMFWYRQDPGLGLRLIYFSYDVKMKEKGDIPEGYSVSREKKERFSLILESASTNQTSMYLCASRLQRANTGELFFGEGSRLTVL.

V is TRBV7-9 and J is TRBJ2-3; tentative D call: TRBD1 (8 bases). Trimming stripped 5 bases from V and 6 bases from J, with 21 bases between. This CDR3 is built from 16 residues. Germline-derived CDR1 and CDR2 are SEHNR and FQNEAQ (reference sequence). CDR3 DNA sequence: TGTGCCAGCAGCCCCACAGGGGGGGGGCTCATGGATACGCAGTATTTT. Its translation: CASSPTGGGLMDTQYF.

This clone appeared a few times. The chain joins TRBV29-1 to TRBJ1-1, with D maybe TRBD1 (6 bases). The germline V gene encodes CDR1 SQVTM and CDR2 ANQGSEA. V shed 6 bases and J shed 5 bases, with 16 bases lying between them. The CDR3 is 13 residues long. CDR3 residues: CSVRSVTGTEAFF. CDR3 coding DNA: TGCAGCGTCAGATCAGTGACAGGAACTGAAGCTTTCTTT. The whole variable domain, remainder taken from reference TRBV29-1 and TRBJ1-1, is SAVISQKPSRDICQRGTSLTIQCQVDSQVTMMFWYRQQPGQSLTLIATANQGSEATYESGFVIDKFPISRPNLTFSTLTVSNMSPEDSSIYLCSVRSVTGTEAFFGQGTRLTVV.